Listed below are T cell receptor beta chains from one sample, sequenced in a study of CD8 T cells in ankylosing spondylitis. TCRdb itself ran the 5' RACE reads through MiXCR, one entry per CDR3 protein. There are some 130,000 distinct CDR3 sequences in the sample; just under 7.5% occur only once, and about an eighth lies in the top ten. Sequencing used blood, either unsorted or a sorted T cell fraction (not recorded which). These receptors came from a female donor with ankylosing spondylitis or in good health (not recorded which). The conserved cysteine and the conserved F or W are not part of the CDR3 here. Each record gives: V gene, CDR3 protein.

>TRBV5-1
ASSRDSYEQY
>TRBV27
ASSLSTGSYSPLH
>TRBV2
ASSDRTGANTIY
>TRBV20-1
SARDLDRAVGYGYT
>TRBV23-1
ASSQLKLAGADTQY
>TRBV10-3
AISDTKRGASDTQY
>TRBV5-1
ASSRGTSGGTDTQY
>TRBV5-1
ASSLEAGQGPDTQY
>TRBV29-1
SVRVGVSTGELF
>TRBV12-3/TRBV12-4
ASSSDRGSYEQY
>TRBV3-1
ASSQGRANYYYEQY
>TRBV7-2
ASSQQGSGNTIY
>TRBV29-1
SAIRGPSQPQH
>TRBV5-6
ASSLGGQGVDTEAF
>TRBV7-9
ASSPRSPTIALNEQF
>TRBV20-1
SASGGAGMRGTQY
>TRBV7-2
ASRSTSGGTNEQF
>TRBV20-1
SARVAGGAAYEQY
>TRBV5-1
ASTPGTSTDTQY
>TRBV29-1
SVGSAGELF